This note documents a single TCR beta chain sequence. The antigen remains unidentified. Per germline, CDR1 SNHLY and CDR2 FYNNEI. V lost 8 bases to trimming and J lost 6 bases; unmatched junction nucleotides: 7. The CDR3 extends over 14 amino acids. This table comes from immunoSEQ multiplex PCR, and its TCRdb copy is limited to in-frame clones, with some not included. This sample yields over 100,000 clones, of which around 90% are seen a single time; approximately 0.75% belongs to the top ten. This entry comes from a study of siplizumab effects on memory and regulatory T cells. Study observations and caveats: In siplizumab conditions, mappable alloreactive CD4+ clones averaged around 69% Treg-derived, against 25% to 30% in controls. Naive T cells, seemingly more diverse than memory cells, seemed major alloresponse contributors. Only a minor fraction of alloreactive clones mapped to unstimulated subsets.

Sequenced material: Tregs sorted from blood. The chain employs TRBV2 and TRBJ2-1, with 10 positions matching TRBD2. This TCR came from a human donor in good health. The CDR3 loop is CASVGVAGGNEQFF. Written as DNA, the CDR3 is TGTGCCAGCGTGGGGGTAGCGGGAGGCAATGAGCAGTTCTTC.